This T cell receptor (beta chain) is from a study of cytomegalovirus exposure and HLA in healthy donors. This clone is a singleton in its sample. Its specificity is unknown. Study-wide results and limits: The study assumed roughly uniform donor sequencing depth for presence/absence analyses.

J lost 6 bases, V lost 10 bases, and 6 bases had no gene match. This CDR3 contains 12 residues. CDR1 and CDR2 (germline): ENHRY, SYGVKD. Both 60 Vbeta primers and 13 Jbeta primers went into the PCR. Sequencing used immunoSEQ multiplex PCR; TCRdb keeps in-frame clones, though not all of them. The sample carries about 63,000 clones, 73% recorded once. This clonotype originated in a man in his fifties in good health and CMV-seronegative. The genes are TRBV10-3 and TRBJ1-2; 9 positions match TRBD1. Input material: PBMCs. CDR3: CATEGQGDGYTF. CDR3 nucleotides: TGTGCCACCGAGGGACAGGGCGATGGCTACACCTTC.